This TCR beta chain was observed in a study of T cells in Graves' hyperthyroidism and ophthalmopathy. About the research overall: Before treatment of any kind, peripheral blood was taken at initial diagnosis.

This clonotype was observed at least ten times. Amplification yielded TCR beta CDR3 regions, with RNA transcripts as the source. A set of HTBI primers served as the primers for a first-round RT-PCR of the TCR CDR3. TCRdb redid the calling of the multiplex PCR reads with MiXCR, one entry per CDR3 protein. The sample lists about 410,000 distinct CDR3 sequences, about 15% seen once, with approximately 13% in the top ten. The CDR3 is 13 amino acids. CDR1 and CDR2 from the germline V gene are GTSNPN and SVGIG (reference sequence). V gave up 2 bases and J gave up 4 bases; unmatched junction bases: 3. From 8.5 to 10 ml of fresh peripheral blood, PBMCs were isolated.

The receptor was derived from a man between 18 and 29 years old with Graves' ophthalmopathy. The gene calls are TRBV30 and TRBJ2-3, with TRBD2 matching over 7 bases. The material sequenced was blood. The CDR3 nucleotides are TGTGCCTGGAGTACCCGGGGGGCAGATACGCAGTATTTT. Its translation: CAWSTRGADTQYF.